The present entry profiles one T cell receptor (beta chain) with its context. Next came a second PCR, run for roughly 7 to 12 cycles, which used a sample-barcoded 5' primer along with a J-beta primer mix. TCRdb passed the 5' RACE reads through MiXCR, listing each CDR3 protein once. This table holds 780,000 or so distinct CDR3 sequences, roughly 50% found once. The length of the CDR3 is 14 residues. CDR1 and CDR2 (germline): SGHDT, YYEEEE. V trimming: 3 bases; J trimming: 4 bases; junction bases outside the gene matches: 6. The sample is drawn from a study of blood T cells in healthy people across ages.

Specimen: blood. The chain combines TRBV5-6 with TRBJ1-1, with TRBD1 matching over 7 bases. The receptor comes from a man aged 80 or over in good health. CDR3 nucleotide sequence: TGTGCCAGCAGCTCGACGGGACAGAGCACTGAAGCTTTCTTT. It codes for CASSSTGQSTEAFF.